The clone carrying this T cell receptor (beta chain) is deemed medium-sized by its frequency. Its antigen is not identified. The sample originates from a study of T cell clusters in autoimmune cytopenias. Study-wide background: Per sample, median TRB depth was about 51,000 reads, yielding a median 2,350 distinct clonotypes.

Study conclusions and caveats: TRB repertoire shifts in secondary cytopenia and chronic lymphocytic leukemia mostly reflected lymphoma, not autoimmunity. The T cell clusters came from computational analysis alone and lack functional validation.

Germline V gene lookup returns CDR1 LNHDA and CDR2 SQIVND (reference sequence). The CDR3 totals 15 residues. One tube held mixed TRB-A and TRB-B primer pools for touch-down PCR. One entry per CDR3 protein, without DNA, is what TCRdb gives after re-calling the multiplex PCR reads. The table for this sample gives around 6,000 distinct CDR3 sequences. TRB was amplified from about 270 ng of peripheral blood genomic DNA per sample. These data also formed part of another study, on T cell repertoires in aging, cancer and after chemotherapy. That study reports: Rebound thymic output was suggested by rising median generation probability during chemotherapy in each cancer cohort.

Material for sequencing was peripheral blood. The sequence came from a human donor in good health. The V call is TRBV19, the J call TRBJ1-6; the TRBD1 assignment by TCRdb is unverifiable without DNA. CDR3 protein: CASNKPTEYNSPLHF.